This T cell receptor (beta chain) emerged from a study of CD8+ T cells in alopecia areata. Whole-study results and caveats: Scalp clonality and expanded CD8+ clones among the top 100 fell significantly with tofacitinib. Mouse data revealed clearer TCR sharing than patient data did, a gap possibly tied to HLA. Since there was just one nonresponder, nobody can yet say how baseline CD8+ expansion ties to response.

Following extraction, RNA underwent reverse transcription to cDNA, which served as the sequencing template. Here immunoSEQ multiplex PCR was the method, and the copy in TCRdb shows in-frame clones only, minus some. The data show about 200,000 clones, roughly two fifths seen once. Treatment in this sample: oral pan-JAK inhibitor, 5-10 mg twice daily. The table lists this clone with a few counts. Its antigen remains unknown. Material: CD4+ T cells sorted from blood, obtained between weeks 30 and 35, from a patient treated with tofacitinib. The TCR comes from a human donor with alopecia areata.

Here the CDR3 reads CASSFAQGYEQYF. The CDR3 bases are TGTGCCAGCAGCTTCGCCCAGGGGTACGAGCAGTACTTC. The chain is built from TRBV7-3 and TRBJ2-7, with TRBD1 as a possible D gene (6 bases). Germline-derived CDR1 and CDR2 are SGHTA and FQGTGA. This CDR3 has 13 residues. Trimming took 3 bases from V and 4 from J, leaving 10 bases between them.